This T cell receptor (beta chain) was obtained from a study of CD8 T cells in ankylosing spondylitis. This clonotype was seen a few times. The antigen is undetermined. CDR3 size: 14 residues. Looked up from germline, CDR1 is ENHRY and CDR2 is SYGVKD. Trimming left V 7 bases short and J 0 bases short, with 9 bases between. Overall study findings and caveats: The clones that were linked to disease were reported to be significantly enriched in matched synovial fluid samples from ankylosing spondylitis patients. With a CD8+ phenotype, disease-linked clones were relatively rare in peripheral blood.

MiXCR was run by TCRdb on the 5' RACE reads, yielding one entry per CDR3 protein. The repertoire holds 250,000 to 300,000 distinct CDR3 sequences, with roughly 20% as singletons. The chain is built from TRBV10-3 and TRBJ2-2, with D tentatively TRBD1 (6 bases). This clonotype was sampled from a male donor with ankylosing spondylitis or in good health (not recorded which). The sequenced material came from blood, either unsorted or a sorted T cell fraction (not recorded which). DNA for the CDR3: TGTGCCATCACGCAGGGGACGAACACCGGGGAGCTGTTTTTT. It is translated as CAITQGTNTGELFF.